This entry lists 25 T cell receptor beta chains sequenced from one sample in a study of PD-1 blockade in mismatch repair-deficient tumors. Clones were sequenced by immunoSEQ multiplex PCR, and TCRdb holds only the in-frame ones, with some missing. The table lists 15,000 to 20,000 clones, 84% of them singletons. Sequencing was performed on PBMCs, taken less than 25 weeks after starting pembrolizumab. The receptors here all came from an adult with mismatch repair-deficient cancer.

The V call is TRBV6-5, the J call TRBJ1-1, with unresolved D. Germline-derived CDR1 and CDR2 are MNHEY and SVGAGI. Trimming took 6 bases from V and 4 from J, leaving 18 bases between them. This CDR3 is 15 amino acids long. The DNA for the CDR3 is TGTGCCAGCAGCGCAGTGTGGGAAGGGAGCACTGAAGCTTTCTTT. It specifies CASSAVWEGSTEAFF.

The V call is TRBV5-1, the J call TRBJ1-4; tentative D call: TRBD1 (5 bases). There are 15 residues in the CDR3. Trimming cost V 6 bases and J 2 bases, with 14 bases left between them. CDR1 and CDR2 from the germline V gene are SGHRS and YFSETQ. CDR3 sequence reads: CASTLQGATNEKLFF. CDR3 sequence (DNA): TGCGCCAGCACTTTACAAGGGGCTACTAATGAAAAACTGTTTTTT.

The J gene is TRBJ1-1, the V gene TRBV10-3, with 7 nucleotides matching TRBD1. V shed 0 bases and J 3 bases; nucleotides not matched to a gene: 4. Germline CDR1 and CDR2: ENHRY and SYGVKD. CDR3 size: 15 residues. CDR3 sequence reads: CAISESGTGDTEAFF. The CDR3 bases are TGTGCCATCAGTGAGTCGGGAACAGGGGACACTGAAGCTTTCTTT.

The DNA for the CDR3 is TGTGCCACCGGGGGGTTGAACACTGAAGCTTTCTTT. Its translation: CATGGLNTEAFF. The gene calls are TRBV15 and TRBJ1-1, with a weak D call TRBD1 (5 bases). The germline CDR1 and CDR2 sequences are LNHNV and YYDKDF (reference sequence). V was pared by 8 bases and J by 0 bases, with 7 bases between. The CDR3 covers 12 residues.

The J gene is TRBJ2-7, the V gene TRBV11-2, with 8 bases that match TRBD1. This CDR3 comprises 15 residues. Trimming removed 4 bases from V and 3 bases from J; junction bases left unmatched: 8. Germline CDR1 and CDR2: SGHAT and FQNNGV. The CDR3 sequence: CASSSLRDRHYEQYF. The CDR3 coding sequence is TGTGCCAGCAGCTCGCTCCGGGACAGGCACTACGAGCAGTACTTC.

V usage is TRBV7-7 and J usage is TRBJ2-2; weak D call: TRBD1 (5 bases). The germline CDR1 and CDR2 sequences are SSHAT and FNYEAQ (reference sequence). Trimming removed 2 bases at V and 1 base at J, with 8 bases between. This CDR3 comprises 15 residues. The CDR3 coding sequence is TGTGCCAGCAGCTTATCCACAGGGAACACCGGGGAGCTGTTTTTT. Its translation: CASSLSTGNTGELFF.

This clone appeared a single time. V is TRBV5-1 and J is TRBJ2-3; TRBD2 matches at 9 bases. Germline CDR1 SGHRS, CDR2 YFSETQ. The length of the CDR3 is 16 residues. J lost 4 bases, V lost 4 bases, and 10 bases had no gene match. The CDR3 spells CASSPPIAGAADTQYF. As DNA, the CDR3 is TGCGCCAGCAGCCCACCTATAGCGGGAGCGGCAGATACGCAGTATTTT.

The V gene is TRBV19, the J gene TRBJ2-7; 11 nucleotides match TRBD2. Germline trimming cut 4 bases from V and 5 bases from J; bases unmatched to any gene: 10. The CDR3 has 16 residues. From germline, CDR1 is LNHDA and CDR2 SQIVND (reference sequence). CDR3 protein: CASSTQLAGGRNEQYF. In DNA, the CDR3 is TGTGCCAGTAGTACCCAGCTAGCGGGAGGCAGGAACGAGCAGTACTTC.

The rearrangement links TRBV4-2 to TRBJ2-1; D might be TRBD2 (6 bases). Trimming took off 7 bases at V and 7 bases at J, with 11 bases between the two ends. The V gene's germline CDR1 is LGHNA and CDR2 YNFKEQ. The CDR3 has 12 amino acids. CDR3 sequence: CASIGTFNEQFF. The CDR3 bases are TGTGCCAGCATTGGGACTTTTAATGAGCAGTTCTTC.

V gene TRBV28 combines with J gene TRBJ1-1; D not resolved. The CDR3 spans 12 residues. CDR1 and CDR2 (germline): MDHEN, SYDVKM. V lost 5 bases, J lost 1 base, and 5 bases lay in between. CDR3 region: CASSPGNTEAFF. The CDR3, as DNA: TGTGCCAGCAGTCCCGGGAACACTGAAGCTTTCTTT. Looking up the rest from reference TRBV28 and TRBJ1-1 gives the full variable domain: DVKVTQSSRYLVKRTGEKVFLECVQDMDHENMFWYRQDPGLGLRLIYFSYDVKMKEKGDIPEGYSVSREKKERFSLILESASTNQTSMYLCASSPGNTEAFFGQGTRLTVV.

The V call is TRBV2, the J call TRBJ1-1; TRBD1 is a possible D gene (5 bases). CDR1 and CDR2 (germline): SNHLY, FYNNEI. The CDR3 runs 13 residues. V gave up 4 bases and J gave up 4 bases, with 10 bases separating them. The CDR3 sequence: CASSVGEGTEAFF. The CDR3 nucleotides read TGTGCCAGCAGTGTAGGGGAAGGCACTGAAGCTTTCTTT.

The CDR3 sequence is CASSRREGRFAEKLFF. CDR3 in DNA: TGTGCCAGCTCACGGCGCGAGGGCCGCTTCGCTGAAAAACTGTTTTTT. This chain joins TRBV18 and TRBJ1-4; D not certain. Germline V lookup: CDR1 KGHSH, CDR2 LQKENI. The CDR3 totals 16 residues. Trimming cost V 4 bases and J 7 bases, with 19 bases left between them. Drawing the rest from reference TRBV18 and TRBJ1-4, the complete variable domain is NAGVMQNPRHLVRRRGQEARLRCSPMKGHSHVYWYRQLPEEGLKFMVYLQKENIIDESGMPKERFSAEFPKEGPSILRIQQVVRGDSAAYFCASSRREGRFAEKLFFGSGTQLSVL.

This chain links TRBV5-6 with TRBJ2-2; unclear D gene. Trimming removed 0 bases at V and 0 bases at J, with 9 bases between. Germline V lookup: CDR1 SGHDT, CDR2 YYEEEE. The CDR3 contains 16 residues. In nucleotides, the CDR3 is TGTGCCAGCAGCTTGGGGGCGATGTCGAACACCGGGGAGCTGTTTTTT. It encodes CASSLGAMSNTGELFF. Together with reference TRBV5-6 and TRBJ2-2, the CDR3 gives the full variable domain: DAGVTQSPTHLIKTRGQQVTLRCSPKSGHDTVSWYQQALGQGPQFIFQYYEEEERQRGNFPDRFSGHQFPNYSSELNVNALLLGDSALYLCASSLGAMSNTGELFFGEGSRLTVL.

The chain links TRBV25-1 to TRBJ2-3, with D uncertain. The V and J ends lost 8 bases and 0 bases respectively, with 21 bases between them. The CDR3 has 17 amino acids. CDR1 and CDR2 from the germline V gene are MGHDK and SYGVNS. For the CDR3, the DNA is TGTGCCAGCGCCCCCTCCCGTCGCGGCTCTAGCACAGATACGCAGTATTTT. Translated: CASAPSRRGSSTDTQYF.

The V and J genes are TRBV7-2 and TRBJ2-1; 8 nucleotides match TRBD2. There are 16 residues in the CDR3. Trimming cost V 1 base and J 2 bases; bases outside gene matches: 4. Per the germline V gene, CDR1 is SGHTA and CDR2 is FQGNSA. The CDR3 DNA follows: TGTGCCAGCAGCTTAGGGCAGCGGGAGCCCTACAATGAGCAGTTCTTC. Translated: CASSLGQREPYNEQFF.

This sequence joins TRBV5-1 and TRBJ1-1, with D hard to call. The CDR3 length is 15 residues. CDR1 is SGHRS, CDR2 YFSETQ, per germline. V was clipped by 2 bases and J by 1 base, with 12 bases between them. CDR3 residues: CASSFDDTSNTEAFF. The CDR3 DNA reads TGCGCCAGCAGCTTCGATGATACTTCGAACACTGAAGCTTTCTTT. Filled out from reference TRBV5-1 and TRBJ1-1, the complete variable domain reads KAGVTQTPRYLIKTRGQQVTLSCSPISGHRSVSWYQQTPGQGLQFLFEYFSETQRNKGNFPGRFSGRQFSNSRSEMNVSTLELGDSALYLCASSFDDTSNTEAFFGQGTRLTVV.

This chain connects TRBV28 to TRBJ1-5, with 12 bases that match TRBD1. In germline, CDR1 is MDHEN, CDR2 SYDVKM. The CDR3 runs to 19 residues. Losses at the gene ends were 7 bases for V and 2 bases for J; bases not matched to a gene: 15. In nucleotides, the CDR3 is TGTGCCAGCACCGAATTCCGGGACAGGGGGCTATATGGCAATCAGCCCCAGCATTTT. Translating gives CASTEFRDRGLYGNQPQHF.

This rearrangement joins TRBV7-2 to TRBJ2-1; 10 bases agree with TRBD2. The germline gives CDR1 SGHTA, CDR2 FQGNSA. Trimming cost V 1 base and J 2 bases; bases outside gene matches: 8. The CDR3 runs to 18 residues. The CDR3 bases are TGTGCCAGCAGCTTAGAACAGCGGGAGGGCCCCGCCTACAATGAGCAGTTCTTC. It codes for CASSLEQREGPAYNEQFF. The variable domain in full, with the rest retrieved from reference TRBV7-2 and TRBJ2-1, is GAGVSQSPSNKVTEKGKDVELRCDPISGHTALYWYRQSLGQGLEFLIYFQGNSAPDKSGLPSDRFSAERTGGSVSTLTIQRTQQEDSAVYLCASSLEQREGPAYNEQFFGPGTRLTVL.

The rearrangement joins TRBV29-1 to TRBJ2-1, with a weak D call TRBD2 (6 bases). Germline values: CDR1 SQVTM, CDR2 ANQGSEA. This CDR3 region has 10 residues. V lost 1 base and J lost 15, with 10 bases in between. This CDR3 reads CSVEGGTGFF. As DNA, the CDR3 is TGCAGCGTTGAAGGCGGGACGGGGTTCTTC.

The CDR3 coding sequence is TGTGCCAGCAGCTATTACAGGGTAGGCTATGGCTACACCTTC. Translation: CASSYYRVGYGYTF. The chain links TRBV5-8 to TRBJ1-2; tentative D call: TRBD1 (6 bases). CDR1 is SGHTS, CDR2 YDEGEE, per germline. V was pared by 3 bases and J by 4 bases, with 13 bases between. This CDR3 region has 14 residues.

This rearrangement joins TRBV7-3 to TRBJ2-1; 9 bases agree with TRBD2. Germline CDR1 reads SGHTA; CDR2 reads FQGTGA. The CDR3 has 13 residues. V lost 8 bases and J lost 9; bases outside the gene matches: 8. The CDR3 nucleotides are TGTGCCAGCGGAGTAGCGGGAGAAGGTGAGCAGTTCTTC. It specifies CASGVAGEGEQFF.

This chain uses TRBV27 with TRBJ1-6; tentative D call: TRBD1 (5 bases). Trimming took 0 bases from V and 7 from J, leaving 19 bases between them. The germline gives CDR1 MNHEY, CDR2 SMNVEV (reference sequence). The CDR3 extends over 18 amino acids. CDR3 amino acids: CASSLSIRGGAGNSPLHF. CDR3 DNA sequence: TGTGCCAGCAGTTTATCGATAAGGGGTGGGGCAGGGAATTCACCCCTCCACTTT.

J is TRBJ2-6 and V is TRBV7-3, with 7 bases fitting TRBD1. The CDR3 is 19 residues long. The germline gives CDR1 SGHTA, CDR2 FQGTGA. Trimming took 5 bases from V and 0 from J; bases not matched to a gene: 13. The CDR3 DNA is TGTGCCAGCAGCCCGAGGGGGCCAGGGGGAGTCTCTGGGGCCAACGTCCTGACTTTC. Encoded protein: CASSPRGPGGVSGANVLTF.

V is TRBV18 and J is TRBJ1-6, with 7 nucleotides matching TRBD1. The CDR3 is 15 amino acids. The V gene's germline CDR1 is KGHSH and CDR2 LQKENI. Trimming removed 1 base from V and 5 bases from J; junction bases left unmatched: 2. As DNA, the CDR3 is TGTGCCAGCTCACCACAGACAGGGAATAATTCACCCCTCCACTTT. Amino acids: CASSPQTGNNSPLHF.

This chain links TRBV4-1 with TRBJ2-1, with 9 bases lining up with TRBD2. V dropped 3 bases and J dropped 4; count of bases not matched to a gene: 10. In germline, CDR1 is MGHRA, CDR2 YSYEKL. This CDR3 spans 17 amino acids. CDR3 residues: CASSQPPGTSPYNEQFF. CDR3 DNA sequence: TGCGCCAGCAGCCAGCCTCCCGGGACTAGCCCATACAATGAGCAGTTCTTC.